This T cell receptor beta chain was captured by sequencing in a study of human thymus T cells. Findings and caveats of the study: V and J genes seemed to be used with bias in thymic and blood repertoires.

Data came from immunoSEQ multiplex PCR; TCRdb stores just in-frame clones and leaves some out. The sample holds roughly 130,000 clones; around 94% are singletons and the top ten take 0.024%. From resections taken during corrective heart surgery, the thymus tissue was obtained. Each of the donors was a healthy Finnish infant who was undergoing open corrective cardiac surgery for congenital heart defects. Turning to this clone: The antigen is undetermined.

The CDR3 length is 16 residues. Germline lookup yields CDR1 SGDLS and CDR2 YYNGEE. Trimming cost V 4 bases and J 6 bases, with 22 bases left between them. The sample comprised thymus tissue. This TCR came from a boy less than two years old with a congenital heart defect but otherwise immunologically healthy. The chain recombines TRBV9 with TRBJ1-2, with TRBD1 as a possible D gene (6 bases). The CDR3 DNA reads TGTGCCAGCAGCCCCAGGCCCCGCTCGGGGGCCGATGGCTACACCTTC. Its protein is CASSPRPRSGADGYTF.